This T cell receptor (beta chain) was captured in a study of blood T cell repertoires in COVID-19. This clone was seen only a few times. V dropped 2 bases and J dropped 5; count of bases not matched to a gene: 4. The CDR3 contains 15 residues. Germline-derived CDR1 and CDR2 are SGHTA and FQGNSA. Participant ages covered about 18 to 89 years across around 25 US areas. Self-reported history from a screening survey and questionnaire set each donor's cohort. The assay was immunoSEQ multiplex PCR, and TCRdb's table has in-frame clones only and misses some. The repertoire holds about 210,000 clones, with 70% to 90% as singletons.

The J gene is TRBJ2-1, the V gene TRBV7-2, with 9 positions matching TRBD1. Sample: PBMCs or T cells enriched from blood (not recorded which). This TCR was recovered from a middle-aged woman with acute COVID-19. The CDR3 DNA reads TGTGCCAGCAGCTTACGAGGACAGGGGAACAATGAGCAGTTCTTC. This sequence encodes CASSLRGQGNNEQFF.